A selection of T cell receptor beta chains follows, all from one sample in a study of blood T cell repertoires in COVID-19. Using immunoSEQ multiplex PCR, the repertoire was profiled, and TCRdb retains in-frame clones only, with some absent. This repertoire shows about 220,000 clones, roughly 85% found once; its top ten account for 2.9%. The sample was peripheral blood. Receptor source: a man aged 50 to 59 who had recovered from COVID-19. The CDR3 runs from the conserved cysteine through the conserved F or W. Fields, in order: V gene, CDR3 protein.

TRBV5-1,CASSLGDSYNEQFF
TRBV19,CASSIKGRKADTEAFF
TRBV30,CAWSVTGVYNEQFF
TRBV27,CASSFKSGLETQYF
TRBV9,CASSGCKNPQGFSYEQYF
TRBV5-4,CASSTTGTSLETQYF
TRBV10-2,CASSEPGLAEYEQYF
TRBV14,CASSQELTNTEAFF
TRBV14,CASSQDWRGSSYNEQFF
TRBV24-1,CATSDLRVAGPTGELFF
TRBV13,CASSLGQGAHHGYTF
TRBV28,CASSLEDQPQHF
TRBV27,CASSGWADQPQHF
TRBV30,CAWSVGQGPNQPQHF
TRBV5-1,CASSVTGGTYNEQFF
TRBV24-1,CATSDPGQGSSYEQYF
TRBV9,CASSGGGGDYYEQYF